Presented here are 26 T cell receptor beta chains from one specimen sequenced in a study of OX40 agonist ivuxolimab in advanced cancers. Measured with immunoSEQ multiplex PCR; TCRdb has only the in-frame clones, and not every one. The sample carries 80,000 to 100,000 clones, under 95% recorded once. The material sequenced was CD4+ or CD8+ T cells sorted from blood, taken in a trial of the OX40 agonist ivuxolimab. The receptors shown here come from an adult with an advanced solid tumor such as melanoma, head and neck, liver or kidney cancer.

As concerns this clone: Additional DNA sequences in this sample encode the identical CDR3. The rearrangement links TRBV19 to TRBJ1-5; no definite D call. Trimming left V 3 bases short and J 2 bases short, with 8 bases between. Germline V gene data show CDR1 as LNHDA and CDR2 as SQIVND (reference sequence). This CDR3 has 14 residues. The DNA of the CDR3 is TGTGCCAGTAGTATCGCTGGGGGCAATCAGCCCCAGCATTTT. It codes for CASSIAGGNQPQHF.

The chain joins TRBV28 to TRBJ2-3; no firm D call. Germline V lookup: CDR1 MDHEN, CDR2 SYDVKM. The V and J ends lost 6 bases and 2 bases respectively, with 12 bases between them. The CDR3 totals 14 residues. The DNA of the CDR3 is TGTGCCAGCAGATCAGGAACCTACACAGATACGCAGTATTTT. The encoded protein is CASRSGTYTDTQYF.

The chain recombines TRBV4-3 with TRBJ1-4; the match to TRBD1 covers 7 bases. CDR1 and CDR2 (germline): LGHNA, YSLEER. This CDR3 spans 15 amino acids. V dropped 3 bases and J dropped 6; count of bases not matched to a gene: 7. CDR3 in DNA: TGCGCCAGCAGCCACGACAGGGTAGGCGATGAAAAACTGTTTTTT. Translating it yields CASSHDRVGDEKLFF.

The chain carries TRBV7-6 and TRBJ2-7; 14 bases map to TRBD2. The CDR3 is made up of 16 amino acids. Germline V gives CDR1 SGHVS, CDR2 FNYEAQ. The trim removed 5 bases at V and 5 bases at J, leaving 8 bases unmatched. CDR3 in DNA: TGTGCCAGCAGCCCCCGGACTAGCGGGGGGATCGACGAGCAGTACTTC. Residues: CASSPRTSGGIDEQYF.

V usage is TRBV6-1 and J usage is TRBJ2-2; TRBD2 matches 9 bases. V shed 5 bases and J 4 bases; nucleotides not matched to a gene: 5. This CDR3 spans 15 amino acids. The germline gives CDR1 MNHNS, CDR2 SASEGT. CDR3 DNA sequence: TGTGCCAGCAGTTCCGGACTAGCGAGCACCGGGGAGCTGTTTTTT. Protein product: CASSSGLASTGELFF.

The CDR3 region is CASSYSDRVYNEQFF. The CDR3 DNA reads as TGTGCCAGCAGTTACTCGGACAGAGTTTACAATGAGCAGTTCTTC. The chain is built from TRBV6-6 and TRBJ2-1; possibly TRBD1 for D (6 bases). Trimming cost V 0 bases and J 4 bases, with 10 bases left between them. The CDR3 covers 15 residues. Germline V gene lookup returns CDR1 MNHNY and CDR2 SVGAGI (reference sequence).

This chain uses TRBV7-7 with TRBJ2-1, with D unresolved. This CDR3 has 13 residues. V shed 5 bases and J shed 7 bases, with 12 bases lying between them. CDR1 is SSHAT and CDR2 is FNYEAQ in the germline V gene (reference sequence). CDR3: CASSHAEGNEQFF. The CDR3 DNA reads as TGTGCCAGCAGCCACGCTGAAGGGAATGAGCAGTTCTTC. Full variable domain (remainder filled in from reference TRBV7-7 and TRBJ2-1): GAGVSQSPRYKVTKRGQDVTLRCDPISSHATLYWYQQALGQGPEFLTYFNYEAQPDKSGLPSDRFSAERPEGSISTLTIQRTEQRDSAMYRCASSHAEGNEQFFGPGTRLTVL.

The chain carries TRBV6-1 and TRBJ1-1; tentatively, D is TRBD1 (6 bases). The CDR3 extends over 15 amino acids. Per germline, CDR1 MNHNS and CDR2 SASEGT. V dropped 4 bases and J dropped 4 bases, with 16 bases sitting between them. The CDR3 reads CASSASRGGSTEAFF. The DNA for the CDR3 is TGTGCCAGCAGTGCCTCCCGAGGGGGGAGCACTGAAGCTTTCTTT.

The rearrangement joins TRBV13 to TRBJ2-1; possibly TRBD2 for D (7 bases). Germline lookup yields CDR1 PRHDT and CDR2 FYEKMQ (reference sequence). The CDR3 has 12 amino acids. Trimming removed 11 bases from V and 9 bases from J, with 17 bases in between. CDR3 amino acids: CAARGGGAEQFF. CDR3 sequence (DNA): TGTGCCGCGAGGGGGGGAGGAGCTGAGCAGTTCTTC.

The genes are TRBV4-3 and TRBJ2-1; 13 bases agree with TRBD2. The V and J ends lost 0 bases and 8 bases, in that order; junction bases with no gene match: 10. This CDR3 contains 18 residues. Germline CDR1 reads LGHNA; CDR2 reads YSLEER. Here the CDR3 reads CASSQDEVGTSGTHEQFF. CDR3 nucleotides: TGCGCCAGCAGCCAAGACGAGGTTGGGACTAGCGGGACCCATGAGCAGTTCTTC.

The genes are TRBV5-1 and TRBJ2-3, with TRBD1 as a possible D gene (5 bases). V dropped 4 bases and J dropped 2 bases, with 14 bases sitting between them. This CDR3 region has 15 residues. CDR1 is SGHRS and CDR2 is YFSETQ in the germline V gene. The chain's CDR3 is CASSAQGSATDTQYF. The CDR3 DNA sequence: TGCGCCAGCAGCGCCCAGGGATCGGCCACAGATACGCAGTATTTT. Combining the CDR3 with reference TRBV5-1 and TRBJ2-3 gives the whole variable domain KAGVTQTPRYLIKTRGQQVTLSCSPISGHRSVSWYQQTPGQGLQFLFEYFSETQRNKGNFPGRFSGRQFSNSRSEMNVSTLELGDSALYLCASSAQGSATDTQYFGPGTRLTVL.

CDR3 bases: TGTGCCAGCAGCCCCGGGACAGGGTCCCGGGAGCTGTTTTTT. Translated: CASSPGTGSRELFF. The chain carries TRBV7-6 and TRBJ2-2; 9 nucleotides agree with TRBD1. Germline V gene sequence: CDR1 SGHVS, CDR2 FNYEAQ. The CDR3 is 14 amino acids. J lost 9 bases, V lost 5 bases, and 7 bases had no gene match.

The V gene is TRBV6-1, the J gene TRBJ2-7, with D unclear. Germline CDR1 MNHNS, CDR2 SASEGT. This CDR3 is 14 amino acids long. V was clipped by 6 bases and J by 1 base, with 13 bases between them. The chain's CDR3 is CASSPQMGSYEQYF. In DNA form, the CDR3 reads TGTGCCAGCAGCCCACAGATGGGGTCCTACGAGCAGTACTTC.

V gene TRBV28 combines with J gene TRBJ2-5; perhaps TRBD1 as D (8 bases). V was trimmed by 6 bases and J by 1 base, leaving 24 bases between them. Germline-derived CDR1 and CDR2 are MDHEN and SYDVKM. This CDR3 spans 18 amino acids. The CDR3 DNA reads TGTGCCAGCAGATCCGGACAGGGAGGGATTGGTATCCAAGAGACCCAGTACTTC. Its translation: CASRSGQGGIGIQETQYF.

The sample holds one count of this clone. The chain links TRBV7-9 to TRBJ2-7; a possible D gene is TRBD2 (5 bases). The CDR3 length is 12 residues. Germline CDR1 and CDR2: SEHNR and FQNEAQ (reference sequence). Trimming took off 4 bases at V and 5 bases at J, with 9 bases between the two ends. The CDR3 spells CASSSGIDEQYF. DNA for the CDR3: TGTGCCAGCAGCTCCGGGATCGACGAGCAGTACTTC.

The chain recombines TRBV28 with TRBJ1-5; no firm D call. Per germline, CDR1 MDHEN and CDR2 SYDVKM. The CDR3 spans 12 residues. Trimming left V 4 bases short and J 6 bases short, with 7 bases between. This chain's CDR3 is CASSSSSQPQHF. The DNA for the CDR3 is TGTGCCAGCAGTTCCAGCTCTCAGCCCCAGCATTTT.

This clone was counted a single time. V and J are TRBV6-1 and TRBJ2-1; TRBD1 might be the D (6 bases). The CDR3 loop spans 17 amino acids. Trimming took off 2 bases at V and 4 bases at J, with 18 bases between the two ends. The V gene's germline CDR1 is MNHNS and CDR2 SASEGT. Here the CDR3 DNA reads TGTGCCAGCAGTGAAACGCGTAGCAGGGGCTTTTACAATGAGCAGTTCTTC. Its protein is CASSETRSRGFYNEQFF.

This rearrangement joins TRBV29-1 to TRBJ2-5, with 14 bases identical to TRBD2. This CDR3 contains 14 residues. CDR1 is SQVTM and CDR2 is ANQGSEA in the germline V gene. Trimming removed 6 bases from V and 5 bases from J; junction bases left unmatched: 5. Written as DNA, the CDR3 is TGCAGCGTCGGGACTAGCGGGAGTGTGGAGACCCAGTACTTC. Translated: CSVGTSGSVETQYF.

This clone was detected only a few times. V and J are TRBV10-1 and TRBJ2-6; no clear D gene. The CDR3 length is 13 residues. Germline lookup yields CDR1 WNHNN and CDR2 SYGVQD (reference sequence). V lost 4 bases, J lost 4 bases, and 5 bases lay in between. The CDR3 protein is CASSAGGANVLTF. The CDR3 nucleotides are TGCGCCAGCAGTGCAGGCGGGGCCAACGTCCTGACTTTC.

This chain joins TRBV2 and TRBJ2-1, with D unresolved. V lost 7 bases to trimming and J lost 12 bases, with 19 bases between them. In germline, CDR1 is SNHLY, CDR2 FYNNEI. The CDR3 contains 13 residues. The DNA of the CDR3 is TGTGCCAGCAAACTCTCCCCCTCTACGGGGCAGTTCTTC. Its translation: CASKLSPSTGQFF.

This chain connects TRBV27 to TRBJ1-2, with TRBD1 as a possible D gene (5 bases). The CDR3 contains 15 residues. The V and J ends lost 6 bases and 4 bases respectively, with 18 bases between them. Germline loops: CDR1 MNHEY, CDR2 SMNVEV (reference sequence). CDR3 in DNA: TGTGCCAGCAGAGAGAGGGGCGCTGGCTCCTATGGCTACACCTTC. Protein product: CASRERGAGSYGYTF.

As concerns this clone: No DNA is shown, since the ends of the CDR3 on it are uncertain; the CDR3 is the one TCRdb lists. The chain carries TRBV21-1 and TRBJ2-5. TRBV21-1 is shown as a pseudogene. The CDR3 is 17 amino acids long, termini counted. The chain's CDR3 is CASSAWASGTLSYEQYF.

This chain uses TRBV15 with TRBJ1-5; no clear D. The CDR3 consists of 12 residues. The germline CDR1 and CDR2 sequences are LNHNV and YYDKDF (reference sequence). V was shortened by 5 bases and J by 7 bases, with 9 bases between the two germline ends. The CDR3 region is CATSSLGQPQHF. The CDR3, as DNA: TGTGCCACCAGCTCCCTGGGGCAGCCCCAGCATTTT.

The J gene is TRBJ2-1, the V gene TRBV5-1; the D gene is possibly TRBD2 (5 bases). Per germline, CDR1 SGHRS and CDR2 YFSETQ. Trimming left V 2 bases short and J 1 base short, with 10 bases between. This CDR3 comprises 15 residues. This CDR3 reads CASSFGAASYNEQFF. The CDR3 DNA reads as TGCGCCAGCAGCTTTGGAGCGGCTTCCTACAATGAGCAGTTCTTC.

The chain combines TRBV4-3 with TRBJ1-4, with D possibly TRBD1 on 5 matching bases. Trimming took off 1 base at V and 8 bases at J, with 17 bases between the two ends. The CDR3 consists of 16 residues. Germline CDR1 and CDR2: LGHNA and YSLEER. CDR3 in DNA: TGCGCCAGCAGCCAAGGCTCGGACCGACGGGGGGAAAAACTGTTTTTT. It encodes CASSQGSDRRGEKLFF.

The chain couples TRBV6-5 to TRBJ1-1; D gene uncertain. The V and J ends lost 2 bases and 6 bases respectively, with 10 bases between them. Per the germline V gene, CDR1 is MNHEY and CDR2 is SVGAGI. This CDR3 has 13 amino acids. CDR3 sequence reads: CASSYHEGAEAFF. In DNA form, the CDR3 reads TGTGCCAGCAGTTACCACGAGGGAGCTGAAGCTTTCTTT.